This entry lists 25 T cell receptor beta chains sequenced from one sample in a study of vaccination effects on CD4 cells after COVID-19. Viral peptide pool expansion of antigen-specific CD4+ T cells preceded sequencing in the ViraFEST assay. Following 10 days of culture, CD4+ T cells were isolated. The person was diagnosed with PCR-confirmed SARS-CoV-2 infection between March and December 2020. Of the BNT162b2 and mRNA-1273 vaccines, participants received two doses of one or the other. These TCRs are of unknown antigen specificity. Method: immunoSEQ multiplex PCR; TCRdb's copy keeps in-frame clones and lacks some. The sample consists of fewer than 15,000 clones, around three quarters of them appearing once. The starting material was CD4+ T cells from PBMCs cultured with HCoV-NL63 spike peptides, obtained after COVID-19 vaccination. The receptors derive from a human donor who had a prior SARS-CoV-2 infection.

This clone turned up a few times. The chain joins TRBV27 to TRBJ1-1; the D gene is possibly TRBD1 (6 bases). This CDR3 comprises 14 residues. The germline V and J ends were trimmed by 4 bases and 5 bases, with 14 bases remaining between them. Germline V lookup: CDR1 MNHEY, CDR2 SMNVEV (reference sequence). In DNA form, the CDR3 reads TGTGCCAGCAGTTCAGGGGAGGTGTGGACTGAAGCTTTCTTT. Protein: CASSSGEVWTEAFF.

V usage is TRBV15 and J usage is TRBJ1-2; 9 nucleotides align to TRBD1. V gave up 3 bases and J gave up 7 bases; unmatched junction bases: 6. Germline CDR1 reads LNHNV; CDR2 reads YYDKDF (reference sequence). The CDR3 is made up of 14 amino acids. CDR3 nucleotides: TGTGCCACCAGCAGGGACAGGGGAATTAGTGGCTACACCTTC. As protein: CATSRDRGISGYTF.

The genes are TRBV11-2 and TRBJ1-1, with a weak D call TRBD1 (5 bases). The germline V and J ends were trimmed by 5 bases and 5 bases, with 18 bases remaining between them. CDR3 length equals 15 residues. Looked up from germline, CDR1 is SGHAT and CDR2 is FQNNGV. CDR3 coding DNA: TGTGCCAGCAGCCTCCGAATGATGGGGGGGACTGAAGCTTTCTTT. As protein: CASSLRMMGGTEAFF.

The V and J genes are TRBV10-3 and TRBJ1-1; D not resolved. V shed 5 bases and J shed 4 bases, with 11 bases lying between them. Germline V gene lookup returns CDR1 ENHRY and CDR2 SYGVKD. The CDR3 totals 13 residues. This chain's CDR3 is CAISNVPGTEAFF. CDR3 sequence (DNA): TGTGCCATCAGTAACGTGCCTGGCACTGAAGCTTTCTTT.

In this sample, this clone is medium-sized. The chain joins TRBV7-8 to TRBJ2-2, with D unresolved. The CDR3 totals 15 residues. The V end lost 5 bases, the J end lost 0 bases, and 10 bases lay between the germline ends. Germline assignment: CDR1 SGHVS and CDR2 FQNEAQ. CDR3 sequence (DNA): TGTGCCAGCAGCCCCCGCCGGGCGAACACCGGGGAGCTGTTTTTT. It yields the protein CASSPRRANTGELFF.

The chain links TRBV30 to TRBJ1-6; D might be TRBD1 (5 bases). The CDR3 covers 13 residues. Germline V gene data show CDR1 as GTSNPN and CDR2 as SVGIG (reference sequence). V dropped 2 bases and J dropped 12 bases, with 14 bases sitting between them. This chain's CDR3 is CAWSRTGLEPLHF. The CDR3 nucleotides are TGTGCCTGGAGTAGAACAGGACTTGAACCCCTCCACTTT.

The chain carries TRBV5-1 and TRBJ2-1; 12 bases are shared with TRBD1. From germline, CDR1 is SGHRS and CDR2 YFSETQ. The CDR3 runs 17 residues. The J segment lost 8 bases and the V segment lost 3 bases, leaving 12 bases of the junction unmatched. The CDR3: CASSSKIPGQGAYEQFF. The CDR3 DNA is TGCGCCAGCAGCTCGAAGATTCCGGGACAGGGGGCGTATGAGCAGTTCTTC.

The chain is built from TRBV10-1 and TRBJ2-3; 11 nucleotides agree with TRBD2. With V trimmed by 6 bases and J by 2 bases, 4 bases remained unmatched. Germline loops: CDR1 WNHNN, CDR2 SYGVQD (reference sequence). The CDR3 has 15 amino acids. This CDR3 is CASRGGLADTDTQYF. In nucleotides, the CDR3 is TGCGCCAGCAGGGGGGGACTAGCGGACACAGATACGCAGTATTTT.

This clone was seen just once. The V and J genes are TRBV3-1 (or the pseudogene TRBV3-2) and TRBJ2-7; the match to TRBD1 covers 7 bases. Germline V gives CDR1 LGHDT, CDR2 YNNKEL (reference sequence). The CDR3 contains 16 residues. V lost 2 bases, J lost 6 bases, and 13 bases stayed unmatched. The CDR3 coding sequence is TGTGCCAGCAGCCAATTCTCTAAGGGGGCTGGGTCCGAGCAGTACTTC. Translated, it gives CASSQFSKGAGSEQYF.

The chain carries TRBV9 and TRBJ2-1, with a tentative D call TRBD1 (6 bases). Per the germline V gene, CDR1 is SGDLS and CDR2 is YYNGEE. The CDR3 has 16 amino acids. The V end lost 2 bases, the J end lost 6 bases, and 18 bases lay between the germline ends. CDR3 DNA sequence: TGTGCCAGCAGCGTCACCCTCCACAGGGATGGCAATGAGCAGTTCTTC. Amino acid sequence: CASSVTLHRDGNEQFF.

The sample holds a few counts of this clone. V usage is TRBV12-5 and J usage is TRBJ2-7; 9 nucleotides match TRBD1. Trimming removed 5 bases from V and 3 bases from J; junction bases left unmatched: 5. Germline V lookup: CDR1 LGHNT, CDR2 FRNRAP. CDR3 length equals 14 residues. For the CDR3, the DNA is TGTGCTAGTGGTATCGGGGACAGGGACTACGAGCAGTACTTC. It is translated as CASGIGDRDYEQYF.

This clone was detected once. The chain's CDR3 is CASSWAPPLEQYF. CDR3 DNA sequence: TGTGCCAGCAGCTGGGCCCCCCCCTTGGAGCAGTACTTC. This rearrangement joins TRBV5-4 to TRBJ2-7, with D unclear. The V end lost 3 bases, the J end lost 7 bases, and 14 bases lay between the germline ends. CDR1 and CDR2 (germline): SGHNT, YYREEE (reference sequence). This CDR3 is built from 13 residues.

This rearrangement joins TRBV2 to TRBJ1-6; D gene ambiguous. Trimming removed 6 bases at V and 3 bases at J, with 6 bases between. This CDR3 is 13 amino acids long. The germline gives CDR1 SNHLY, CDR2 FYNNEI. The CDR3 region has the DNA TGTGCCAGCAGCAGGAACTATAATTCACCCCTCCACTTT. It is translated as CASSRNYNSPLHF.

This chain uses TRBV7-9 with TRBJ2-3, with 8 bases matching TRBD2. The CDR3 is made up of 16 amino acids. J was trimmed by 2 bases and V by 2 bases; bases with no gene match: 6. Germline V CDR1 and CDR2: SEHNR, FQNEAQ (reference sequence). The CDR3 loop reads CASSLSGGGPTDTQYF. The CDR3 DNA reads TGTGCCAGCAGCTTATCCGGCGGGGGGCCCACAGATACGCAGTATTTT.

In the case of this clone: The junction differs from germline at one of its ends, possibly a read error. The V and J genes are TRBV7-8 and TRBJ2-4, with TRBD1 identical over 9 bases. This CDR3 has 16 residues. Germline V gives CDR1 SGHVS, CDR2 FQNEAQ. CDR3 sequence: CASSGRRNPGQGPLWF. The CDR3 bases are TGTGCCAGCAGCGGAAGGCGGAACCCGGGACAGGGCCCTCTCTGGTTC.

The chain has TRBV7-2 and TRBJ1-2; 10 bases map to TRBD1. Germline V gene data show CDR1 as SGHTA and CDR2 as FQGNSA. The J segment lost 5 bases and the V segment lost 4 bases, leaving 7 bases of the junction unmatched. CDR3 length equals 15 residues. CDR3 nucleotides: TGTGCCAGCAGCTCGGGACAGGGGTCACGGTATGGCTACACCTTC. Residues: CASSSGQGSRYGYTF.

J is TRBJ1-5 and V is TRBV3-1 (or the pseudogene TRBV3-2), with 8 bases aligning to TRBD1. Germline V gene data show CDR1 as LGHDT and CDR2 as YNNKEL (reference sequence). The CDR3 runs 16 residues. The trim removed 1 base at V and 2 bases at J, leaving 4 bases unmatched. The CDR3: CASSQGVTGGNQPQHF. CDR3 DNA sequence: TGTGCCAGCAGCCAAGGGGTGACAGGGGGCAATCAGCCCCAGCATTTT.

V and J are TRBV6-2 or TRBV6-3 and TRBJ1-3; D is ambiguous. The CDR3 is 12 amino acids. The ends were cut back, 4 bases at V and 0 bases at J, with 1 base in the middle. CDR1 is MNHEY and CDR2 is SVGEGT in the germline V gene. DNA for the CDR3: TGTGCCAGCAGTTTCTCTGGAAACACCATATATTTT. It encodes CASSFSGNTIYF.

This clone was counted only a few times. The rearrangement joins TRBV11-2 to TRBJ1-1; D is perhaps TRBD1 (6 bases). Germline V gene data show CDR1 as SGHAT and CDR2 as FQNNGV. The CDR3 contains 18 residues. Trimming took 5 bases from V and 1 from J, leaving 23 bases between them. The CDR3 nucleotides are TGTGCCAGCAGCCTCGTACTGGGAAACGGACAGAAGAACACTGAAGCTTTCTTT. It codes for CASSLVLGNGQKNTEAFF.

V is TRBV18 and J is TRBJ1-1, with D perhaps matching TRBD1 (5 bases). CDR3 size: 16 residues. Looked up from germline, CDR1 is KGHSH and CDR2 is LQKENI. V dropped 0 bases and J dropped 4 bases, with 15 bases sitting between them. The CDR3 region has the DNA TGTGCCAGCTCACCACCGAGACCTCTTCAGGGCACTGAAGCTTTCTTT. Protein: CASSPPRPLQGTEAFF.

The rearrangement uses TRBV18 and TRBJ1-3; D gene ambiguous. V dropped 6 bases and J dropped 2 bases, with 11 bases sitting between them. This CDR3 region has 14 residues. Germline-derived CDR1 and CDR2 are KGHSH and LQKENI. CDR3 DNA sequence: TGTGCCAGCTCGCCTGATGGGGCTGGAAACACCATATATTTT. This translates into CASSPDGAGNTIYF.

The count of this clone is one. The chain couples TRBV11-1 to TRBJ2-3, with D unclear. The CDR3 is 12 amino acids. Germline CDR1 SGHAT, CDR2 FQDESV (reference sequence). V was pared by 1 base and J by 6 bases, with 5 bases between. CDR3 amino acids: CASSLVVDTQYF. In DNA, the CDR3 is TGTGCCAGCAGCTTAGTTGTGGATACGCAGTATTTT.

This chain connects TRBV7-8 to TRBJ2-2; D is unresolved. CDR1 is SGHVS, CDR2 FQNEAQ, per germline. Trimming stripped 1 base from V and 6 bases from J, with 15 bases between. This CDR3 spans 16 amino acids. CDR3 DNA sequence: TGTGCCAGCAGCTTAGGGGGTTCTGGGTTCGCCGGGGAGCTGTTTTTT. This sequence encodes CASSLGGSGFAGELFF.

The chain has TRBV5-1 and TRBJ2-5, with 9 bases aligning to TRBD1. Germline CDR1 is SGHRS and CDR2 is YFSETQ. Trimming removed 7 bases from V and 4 bases from J; junction bases left unmatched: 11. This CDR3 has 15 amino acids. In nucleotides, the CDR3 is TGCGCCAGCGCGGCCGGGACAGGGTTTTTAGAGACCCAGTACTTC. Its translation is CASAAGTGFLETQYF.

The chain couples TRBV6-2 or TRBV6-3 to TRBJ2-7, with 8 nucleotides matching TRBD1. CDR1 and CDR2 (germline): MNHEY, SVGEGT. This CDR3 spans 15 amino acids. V lost 2 bases to trimming and J lost 0 bases; unmatched junction nucleotides: 3. CDR3 loop: CASSYGQGASYEQYF. The CDR3 DNA sequence: TGTGCCAGCAGTTACGGGCAGGGGGCCTCCTACGAGCAGTACTTC.